Listed here are 12 T cell receptor beta chains from one sample, sequenced in a study of cytotoxic CD8 clonotypes in ibrutinib-treated CLL. Sequencing used immunoSEQ multiplex PCR; TCRdb keeps in-frame clones, though not all of them. Of roughly 70,000 clones in the sample, around nine tenths were seen once. The sequencing used PBMCs, collected after 12 months of ibrutinib treatment. The receptors stem from a human donor with chronic lymphocytic leukemia.

This chain connects TRBV20-1 to TRBJ2-5, with D unclear. Germline CDR1 DFQATT, CDR2 SNEGSKA (reference sequence). CDR3 size: 10 residues. V was pared by 5 bases and J by 3 bases, with 4 bases between. The CDR3 protein is CSASKETQYF. The CDR3 DNA reads TGCAGTGCTTCCAAAGAGACCCAGTACTTC.

V and J are TRBV7-3 and TRBJ2-6, with D perhaps TRBD2 (5 bases). V shed 5 bases and J shed 1 base, with 24 bases lying between them. Germline loops: CDR1 SGHTA, CDR2 FQGTGA. This CDR3 comprises 20 residues. As DNA, the CDR3 is TGTGCCAGCAGCGCCCGACCGAGGGTTTACTCTGGGTCTGGGGCCAACGTCCTGACTTTC. Translating gives CASSARPRVYSGSGANVLTF.

This rearrangement joins TRBV7-9 to TRBJ2-2; TRBD1 aligns across 8 bases. Germline loops: CDR1 SEHNR, CDR2 FQNEAQ (reference sequence). V lost 3 bases to trimming and J lost 3 bases; unmatched junction nucleotides: 0. The CDR3 spans 14 residues. CDR3 loop: CASSLTGDTGELFF. CDR3 in DNA: TGTGCCAGCAGCTTGACAGGGGACACCGGGGAGCTGTTTTTT.

The gene calls are TRBV11-2 and TRBJ2-7; 13 bases fit TRBD2. J gave up 0 bases and V 6 bases, and 8 bases lay outside the gene matches. The CDR3 is made up of 17 amino acids. Germline CDR1 reads SGHAT; CDR2 reads FQNNGV. CDR3 DNA sequence: TGTGCCAGCAGGCGGACTAGCGGGGGTACCGCCTCCTACGAGCAGTACTTC. Translation gives CASRRTSGGTASYEQYF. The complete variable domain, with remaining parts taken from reference TRBV11-2 and TRBJ2-7, reads EAGVAQSPRYKIIEKRQSVAFWCNPISGHATLYWYQQILGQGPKLLIQFQNNGVVDDSQLPKDRFSAERLKGVDSTLKIQPAKLEDSAVYLCASRRTSGGTASYEQYFGPGTRLTVT.

CDR3 amino acids: CASSPQGLAVTDTQYF. The CDR3 DNA follows: TGTGCCAGCTCACCACAGGGACTAGCGGTCACAGATACGCAGTATTTT. The rearrangement links TRBV18 to TRBJ2-3, with 11 positions matching TRBD2. Germline CDR1 and CDR2: KGHSH and LQKENI. This CDR3 has 16 amino acids. J was trimmed by 2 bases and V by 1 base; bases with no gene match: 2.

This clone was detected once. This rearrangement joins TRBV6-5 to TRBJ2-5, with 7 bases matching TRBD2. The CDR3 totals 14 residues. Trimming at V came to 4 bases and at J to 6 bases, leaving 8 bases not matched to a gene. Germline CDR1 reads MNHEY; CDR2 reads SVGAGI. The chain's CDR3 is CASSSMASGQTQYF. The DNA for the CDR3 is TGTGCCAGCAGTTCTATGGCTAGCGGCCAGACCCAGTACTTC.

This chain links TRBV6-1 with TRBJ2-7; D call uncertain. V was cut by 1 base and J by 2 bases, with 9 bases left in between. The CDR3 spans 14 residues. From germline, CDR1 is MNHNS and CDR2 SASEGT. The CDR3 DNA reads as TGTGCCAGCAGTGAAGTGGGTAGGACCTACGAGCAGTACTTC. Translated, it gives CASSEVGRTYEQYF.

V usage is TRBV27 and J usage is TRBJ2-1; 12 bases agree with TRBD2. Germline V lookup: CDR1 MNHEY, CDR2 SMNVEV (reference sequence). The CDR3 has 18 amino acids. The J segment lost 0 bases and the V segment lost 5 bases, leaving 8 bases of the junction unmatched. This CDR3 is CASSLTSGSLSSYNEQFF. The CDR3 bases are TGTGCCAGCAGTCTGACTAGCGGGAGTTTGAGCTCCTACAATGAGCAGTTCTTC.

This clone has just a few counts. The chain carries TRBV25-1 and TRBJ1-2, with 7 bases identical to TRBD1. Trimming cost V 5 bases and J 2 bases; bases outside gene matches: 5. The CDR3 totals 14 residues. Per germline, CDR1 MGHDK and CDR2 SYGVNS. CDR3 residues: CASSRGGQNYGYTF. The CDR3 DNA reads TGTGCCAGCAGTCGAGGGGGACAGAACTATGGCTACACCTTC.

This sequence joins TRBV9 and TRBJ2-3; a possible D gene is TRBD2 (5 bases). This CDR3 is built from 17 residues. CDR1 and CDR2 (germline): SGDLS, YYNGEE. V dropped 0 bases and J dropped 5 bases, with 19 bases sitting between them. Written as DNA, the CDR3 is TGTGCCAGCAGCGTAGGGGGTTTTCTGGGAGTGGGAGATACGCAGTATTTT. The encoded protein is CASSVGGFLGVGDTQYF.

The chain recombines TRBV19 with TRBJ2-3, with D tentatively TRBD2 (6 bases). Germline values: CDR1 LNHDA, CDR2 SQIVND (reference sequence). The V end was cut by 4 bases, the J end by 3 bases, with 17 bases between. There are 16 residues in the CDR3. Written as DNA, the CDR3 is TGTGCCAGTAGTAGGGGACGGCCTCGGGGGACAGATACGCAGTATTTT. Protein: CASSRGRPRGTDTQYF.

The chain is built from TRBV9 and TRBJ2-5, with TRBD1 matching over 9 bases. The CDR3 is 17 residues long. The V segment lost 4 bases and the J segment 5 bases; nucleotides outside the gene matches: 15. CDR1 is SGDLS, CDR2 YYNGEE, per germline. In DNA form, the CDR3 reads TGTGCCAGCAGCCCAGAACCGGACAGGGGTTCTCGTGAGACCCAGTACTTC. Encoded protein: CASSPEPDRGSRETQYF.